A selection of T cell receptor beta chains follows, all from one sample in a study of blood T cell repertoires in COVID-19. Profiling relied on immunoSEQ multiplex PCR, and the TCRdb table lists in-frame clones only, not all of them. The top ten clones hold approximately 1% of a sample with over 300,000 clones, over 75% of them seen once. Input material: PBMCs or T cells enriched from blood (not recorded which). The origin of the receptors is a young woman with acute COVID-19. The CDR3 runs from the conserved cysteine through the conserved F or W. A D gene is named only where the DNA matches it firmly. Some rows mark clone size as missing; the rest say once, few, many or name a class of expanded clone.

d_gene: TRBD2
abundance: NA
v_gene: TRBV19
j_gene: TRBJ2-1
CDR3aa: CASSTSGVQRGAYNEQFF
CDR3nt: TGTGCCAGTAGTACTAGCGGGGTGCAAAGGGGGGCCTACAATGAGCAGTTCTTC

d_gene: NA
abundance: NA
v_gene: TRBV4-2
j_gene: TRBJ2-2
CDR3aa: CASSLGGERTGELFF
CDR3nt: TGTGCCAGCAGCCTTGGCGGGGAGCGCACCGGGGAGCTGTTTTTT

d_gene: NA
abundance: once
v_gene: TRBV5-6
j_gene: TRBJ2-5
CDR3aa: CASSSSQGRQETQYF
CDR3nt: TGTGCCAGCAGCTCCTCTCAGGGGCGACAAGAGACCCAGTACTTC

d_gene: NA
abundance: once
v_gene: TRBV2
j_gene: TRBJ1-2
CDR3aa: CASSVNRADPGYTF
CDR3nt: TGTGCCAGCAGTGTAAACAGGGCGGATCCTGGCTACACCTTC

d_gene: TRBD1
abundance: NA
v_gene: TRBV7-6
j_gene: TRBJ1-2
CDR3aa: CASSPSGGNYGYTF
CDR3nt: TGTGCCAGCAGCCCCTCAGGGGGCAACTATGGCTACACCTTC

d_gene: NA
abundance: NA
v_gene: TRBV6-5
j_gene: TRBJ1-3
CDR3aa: CASRGAGAGNTIYF
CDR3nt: TGTGCCAGCAGGGGGGCTGGGGCTGGAAACACCATATATTTT

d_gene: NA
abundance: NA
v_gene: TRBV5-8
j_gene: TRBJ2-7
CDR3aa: CASSLSQGSYEQYF
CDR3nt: TGTGCCAGCAGCTTGTCACAGGGCTCCTACGAGCAGTACTTC

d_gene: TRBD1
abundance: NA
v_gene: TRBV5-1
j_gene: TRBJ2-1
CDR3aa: CASSPAYHRGSRLNEQFF
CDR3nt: TGCGCCAGCAGCCCCGCCTACCACAGGGGTTCAAGGTTGAATGAGCAGTTCTTC

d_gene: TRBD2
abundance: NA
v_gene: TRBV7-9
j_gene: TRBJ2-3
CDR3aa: CASSGQWGTSGTDTQYF
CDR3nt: TGTGCCAGCAGCGGACAGTGGGGGACTAGCGGCACAGATACGCAGTATTTT

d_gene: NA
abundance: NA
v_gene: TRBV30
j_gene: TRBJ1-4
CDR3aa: CAWKFSHPGEKLFF
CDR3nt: TGTGCCTGGAAATTCAGTCACCCGGGGGAAAAACTGTTTTTT

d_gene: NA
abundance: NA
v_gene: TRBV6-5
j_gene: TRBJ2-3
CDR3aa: CASRSGTDTQYF
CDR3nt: TGTGCCAGCAGGAGTGGCACAGATACGCAGTATTTT

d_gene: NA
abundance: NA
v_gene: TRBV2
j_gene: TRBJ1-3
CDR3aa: CASKTDYSGNTIYF
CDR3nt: TGTGCCAGCAAGACAGATTACTCTGGAAACACCATATATTTT

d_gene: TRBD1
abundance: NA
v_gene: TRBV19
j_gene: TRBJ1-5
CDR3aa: CASSRLGQGARNQPQHF
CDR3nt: TGTGCCAGTAGTAGGCTTGGACAGGGGGCCCGCAATCAGCCCCAGCATTTT

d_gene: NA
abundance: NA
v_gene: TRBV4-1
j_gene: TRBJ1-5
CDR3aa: CASSQGGGQPQHF
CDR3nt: TGCGCCAGCAGCCAAGGCGGAGGTCAGCCCCAGCATTTT

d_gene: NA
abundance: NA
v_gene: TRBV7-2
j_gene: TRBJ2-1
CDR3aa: CASSLFRGAGNEQFF
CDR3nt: TGTGCCAGCAGCTTATTCCGGGGGGCGGGAAATGAGCAGTTCTTC

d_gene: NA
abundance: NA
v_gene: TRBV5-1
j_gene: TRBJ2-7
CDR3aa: CASSLVGGRNEQYF
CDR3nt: TGCGCCAGCAGCTTGGTGGGGGGGCGCAACGAGCAGTACTTC

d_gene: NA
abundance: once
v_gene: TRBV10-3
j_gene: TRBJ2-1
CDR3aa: CAISEKGGEGGHNEQFF
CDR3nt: TGTGCCATCAGTGAGAAAGGGGGTGAGGGGGGGCACAATGAGCAGTTCTTC

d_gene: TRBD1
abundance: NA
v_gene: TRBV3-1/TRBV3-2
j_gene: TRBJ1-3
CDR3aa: CASSLGTGGNTIYF
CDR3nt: TGTGCCAGCAGCCTGGGGACAGGAGGAAACACCATATATTTT

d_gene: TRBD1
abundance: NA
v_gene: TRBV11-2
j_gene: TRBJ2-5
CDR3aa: CASSSQGAQGETQYF
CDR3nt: TGTGCCAGCAGCTCCCAGGGGGCGCAGGGTGAGACCCAGTACTTC

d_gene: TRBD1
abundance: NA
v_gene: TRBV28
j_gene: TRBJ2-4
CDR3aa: CASSFSGQGQAKNIQYF
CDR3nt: TGTGCCAGCAGTTTTTCTGGACAGGGGCAAGCCAAAAACATTCAGTACTTC

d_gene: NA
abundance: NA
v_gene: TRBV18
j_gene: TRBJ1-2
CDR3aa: CASSQGLSNYGYTF
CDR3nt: TGTGCCAGCTCGCAGGGGCTGTCGAACTATGGCTACACCTTC

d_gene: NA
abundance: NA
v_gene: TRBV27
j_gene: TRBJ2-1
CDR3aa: CASRRYSNEQFF
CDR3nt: TGTGCCAGCAGGCGCTACTCCAATGAGCAGTTCTTC

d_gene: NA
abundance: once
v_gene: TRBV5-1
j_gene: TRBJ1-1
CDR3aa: CASRTSDPNTEAFF
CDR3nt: TGCGCCAGCAGGACATCTGACCCGAACACTGAAGCTTTCTTT

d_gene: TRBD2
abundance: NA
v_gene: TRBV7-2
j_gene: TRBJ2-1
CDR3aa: CASSSRGGSYNEQFF
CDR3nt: TGTGCCAGCAGCTCGCGCGGGGGCTCCTACAATGAGCAGTTCTTC

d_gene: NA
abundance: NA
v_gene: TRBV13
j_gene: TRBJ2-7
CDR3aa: CASSLEGGANYEQYF
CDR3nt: TGTGCCAGCAGCCTAGAAGGGGGGGCCAACTACGAGCAGTACTTC

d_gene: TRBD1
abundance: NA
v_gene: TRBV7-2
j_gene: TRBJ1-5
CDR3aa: CASSLATGERNQPQHF
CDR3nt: TGTGCCAGCAGCTTAGCGACAGGGGAACGCAATCAGCCCCAGCATTTT

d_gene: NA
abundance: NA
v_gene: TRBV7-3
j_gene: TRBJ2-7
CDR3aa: CASSVRLGPYEQYF
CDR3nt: TGTGCCAGCAGCGTCAGACTAGGCCCCTACGAGCAGTACTTC

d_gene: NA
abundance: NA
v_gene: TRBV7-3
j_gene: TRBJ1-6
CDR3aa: CASSPTGNSPLHF
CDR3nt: TGTGCCAGCAGCCCTACAGGGAATTCACCCCTCCACTTT

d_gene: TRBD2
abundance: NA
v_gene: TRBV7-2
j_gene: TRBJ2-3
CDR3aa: CASSLAGGSTDTQYF
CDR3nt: TGTGCCAGCAGCCTAGCGGGGGGGAGCACAGATACGCAGTATTTT

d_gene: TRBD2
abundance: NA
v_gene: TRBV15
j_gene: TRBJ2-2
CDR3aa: CATSRTSGGALAGELFF
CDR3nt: TGTGCCACCAGCAGGACTAGCGGGGGGGCCCTGGCCGGGGAGCTGTTTTTT

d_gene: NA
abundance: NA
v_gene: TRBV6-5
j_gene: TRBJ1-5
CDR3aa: CAIRRSGVNQPQHF
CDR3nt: TGTGCCATCCGGCGGTCAGGGGTCAATCAGCCCCAGCATTTT

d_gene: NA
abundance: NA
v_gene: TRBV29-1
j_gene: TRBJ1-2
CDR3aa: CSAQGTNYGYTF
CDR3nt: TGCAGCGCTCAGGGGACTAACTATGGCTACACCTTC

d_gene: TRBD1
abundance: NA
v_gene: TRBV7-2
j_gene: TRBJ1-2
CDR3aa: CASSPSGQGSGYTF
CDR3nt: TGTGCCAGCAGCCCCTCGGGACAGGGGTCAGGCTACACCTTC